These 25 T cell receptor beta chains were all obtained from the same sample, sequenced in a study of T cells in women clearing cervical HPV infection. Using immunoSEQ multiplex PCR, the repertoire was profiled, and TCRdb retains in-frame clones only, with some absent. Reported are about 22,000 clones; the ten largest clones contain over 4.5%. Sequenced input: blood buffy coat. The receptor source for this set is a woman between 18 and 69 years old with a cervical HPV16 infection that either progressed to CIN3+ or cleared (not recorded which).

In regard to this clone: The observed sequence ends 3 residues before the CDR3 terminus, with the missing tail filled in from the germline J gene. The chain recombines TRBV20-1 with TRBJ1-2; perhaps TRBD1 as D (6 bases). Trimming removed 6 bases from V and 4 bases from J, with 12 bases in between. The germline V gene has CDR1 DFQATT and CDR2 SNEGSKA (reference sequence). The CDR3 has 12 amino acids. The sequenced part of the CDR3 DNA is TGCAGTGCCGAGGACAGAAGCTATGGC. Encoded protein: CSAEDRSYG. The whole CDR3 sequence is CSAEDRSYGYTF.

As to this clone: The read ends 3 residues early relative to the CDR3; the germline J gene fills the gap. The rearrangement uses TRBV28 and TRBJ2-5, with 8 bases lining up with TRBD2. With V trimmed by 2 bases and J by 5 bases, 4 bases remained unmatched. This CDR3 contains 14 residues. Germline CDR1 and CDR2: MDHEN and SYDVKM. CDR3 protein: CASSLAGGGETQYF. The CDR3 DNA, read in part, is TGTGCCAGCAGTTTAGCGGGGGGCGGGGAGACC.

On this clone: The read ends 3 residues early relative to the CDR3; the germline J gene fills the gap. The rearrangement joins TRBV15 to TRBJ1-4, with D possibly being TRBD1 (5 bases). This CDR3 region has 15 residues. Looked up from germline, CDR1 is LNHNV and CDR2 is YYDKDF (reference sequence). V was pared by 3 bases and J by 6 bases, with 14 bases between. This CDR3 is CATSRTAGSYEKLFF. The CDR3 DNA, read in part, is TGTGCCACCAGCAGGACCGCAGGGTCATATGAAAAA.

A note on this clone: The missing CDR3 end, 3 residues past where the read stops, is filled in from the germline J gene. The V gene is TRBV5-6, the J gene TRBJ1-6, with 7 nucleotides matching TRBD1. J was trimmed by 10 bases and V by 4 bases; bases with no gene match: 11. Germline V gives CDR1 SGHDT, CDR2 YYEEEE. This CDR3 is 15 amino acids long. The DNA read from the CDR3 is TGTGCCAGCAGCCCGTTCCGGGACAGAGGATCACCC. Its translation: CASSPFRDRGSP. The whole CDR3 protein is CASSPFRDRGSPLHF.

To note about this clone: The sequenced fragment ends 3 residues before the CDR3 boundary, so the rest is inferred from the germline J gene. The chain employs TRBV19 and TRBJ1-2; no definite D call. This CDR3 is built from 13 residues. Germline CDR1 LNHDA, CDR2 SQIVND (reference sequence). V was trimmed by 6 bases and J by 5 bases, leaving 13 bases between them. The CDR3 bases that were read are TGTGCCAGTAGCCCTGGGCAGAGTTATGGC. It encodes CASSPGQSYG. The CDR3 in full is CASSPGQSYGYTF.

Comment on this clone: The read gets to within 3 residues of the CDR3 end, and the germline J gene fills in the rest. This chain joins TRBV7-8 and TRBJ2-3, with D unclear. V was pared by 2 bases and J by 0 bases, with 3 bases between. This CDR3 comprises 13 residues. Per germline, CDR1 SGHVS and CDR2 FQNEAQ. CDR3 region: CASSLPSTDTQYF. The sequenced part of the CDR3 DNA is TGTGCCAGCAGCTTACCGAGCACAGATACG.

Concerning this clone: The observed sequence ends 3 residues before the CDR3 terminus, with the missing tail filled in from the germline J gene. The chain combines TRBV19 with TRBJ1-3; possible D gene TRBD1, 5 bases. V was trimmed by 4 bases and J by 0 bases, leaving 13 bases between them. CDR1 is LNHDA and CDR2 is SQIVND in the germline V gene (reference sequence). The CDR3 has 16 residues. CDR3 DNA, as far as it was read: TGTGCCAGTAGTAGCCCTAACAGGCTCTCTGGAAACACC. Encoded protein: CASSSPNRLSGNT. The complete CDR3 protein is CASSSPNRLSGNTIYF.

In regard to this clone: The DNA ends 3 residues before the CDR3 does, and the rest of the CDR3 is filled in from the germline J gene. The chain uses TRBV2 and TRBJ2-3; the D gene is possibly TRBD1 (6 bases). The CDR3 runs 14 residues. V lost 8 bases and J 1 base, leaving 13 bases between the germline ends. CDR1 and CDR2 from the germline V gene are SNHLY and FYNNEI. CDR3 DNA (partial): TGTGCCAGCTGTACAGGACAGCGCACAGATACG. Its protein product is CASCTGQRTDT. The full CDR3 is CASCTGQRTDTQYF.

Worth noting for this clone: Germline is not matched at one junction end, which may reflect a read error. The read ends 3 residues shy of where the CDR3 ends; the end is completed using the germline J gene. The chain links TRBV23-1 to TRBJ2-5, with no clear D. TRBV23-1 is designated an ORF whose function remains uncertain. The CDR3 length is 14 residues. CDR3 in amino acids: CASSQWHPQGTQYF. The sequenced part of the CDR3 DNA is TGCGCCAGCAGTCAATGGCACCCCCAAGGGACC.

Of note for this clone: The read terminates 3 residues ahead of where the CDR3 ends, so the germline J gene completes it. The chain couples TRBV20-1 to TRBJ1-5; 8 nucleotides align to TRBD1. V lost 3 bases, J lost 6 bases, and 1 base stayed unmatched. From germline, CDR1 is DFQATT and CDR2 SNEGSKA (reference sequence). The CDR3 has 12 residues. CDR3 bases read: TGCAGTGCTAGGACAGGGGTTCAGCCC. Its protein is CSARTGVQP. The whole CDR3 region reads CSARTGVQPQHF.

Of note for this clone: The CDR3 extends 3 residues past the end of the read, so its final part is completed from the germline J gene. The J gene is TRBJ2-1, the V gene TRBV19, with a possible D match to TRBD1 (5 bases). The CDR3 runs to 15 residues. Germline V CDR1 and CDR2: LNHDA, SQIVND (reference sequence). The V end was cut by 6 bases, the J end by 4 bases, with 16 bases between. Partial CDR3 DNA: TGTGCCAGTAGACTGACAGACGGGCGGTACAATGAG. It yields the protein CASRLTDGRYNE. The whole CDR3 sequence reads CASRLTDGRYNEQFF.

Worth noting for this clone: Sequencing ends 3 residues short of the CDR3 end; the germline J gene provides the rest. The rearrangement links TRBV20-1 to TRBJ1-6, with a possible D match to TRBD1 (5 bases). The V end lost 0 bases, the J end lost 3 bases, and 6 bases lay between the germline ends. Germline CDR1 and CDR2: DFQATT and SNEGSKA (reference sequence). The length of the CDR3 is 14 residues. CDR3 residues: CSARDRDYNSPLHF. The sequenced CDR3 bases are TGCAGTGCTAGAGACAGGGACTATAATTCACCC.

In terms of frequency, this clone is medium-sized. The CDR3 goes on 3 residues after the read ends, and that part is filled in from the germline J gene. J is TRBJ2-2 and V is TRBV19, with 7 bases identical to TRBD1. The CDR3 sequence is 14 residues long. With V trimmed by 5 bases and J by 3 bases, 3 bases remained unmatched. Per germline, CDR1 LNHDA and CDR2 SQIVND (reference sequence). Here the CDR3 reads CASSVTGDTGELFF. CDR3 DNA, as far as it was read: TGTGCCAGTAGTGTCACAGGGGACACCGGGGAG.

As regards this clone: The CDR3 end falls 3 residues outside the read, so it is completed with the germline J gene. J is TRBJ2-1 and V is TRBV28, with TRBD2 matching 11 bases. The CDR3 extends over 15 amino acids. V was clipped by 5 bases and J by 1 base; unmatched bases: 1. Per germline, CDR1 MDHEN and CDR2 SYDVKM. CDR3 residues: CASSTSGGSYNEQFF. CDR3 DNA (partial): TGTGCCAGCAGTACTAGCGGGGGATCCTACAATGAG. Full variable domain (outside the CDR3, taken from reference TRBV28 and TRBJ2-1): DVKVTQSSRYLVKRTGEKVFLECVQDMDHENMFWYRQDPGLGLRLIYFSYDVKMKEKGDIPEGYSVSREKKERFSLILESASTNQTSMYLCASSTSGGSYNEQFFGPGTRLTVL.

This clone is medium-sized by frequency. Incomplete CDR3 DNA: TGTGCCAGTAGTATAGCGTGGACTAGCGGGGTCGCGAAAACAGATACG. Translation: CASSIAWTSGVAKTDT. In full, the CDR3 reads CASSIAWTSGVAKTDTQYF. The rearrangement joins TRBV19 to TRBJ2-3; 12 bases match TRBD2. Coverage ceases 3 residues before the CDR3 finishes, and the germline J gene fills in the end. Germline values: CDR1 LNHDA, CDR2 SQIVND (reference sequence). J gave up 3 bases and V 1 base, and 11 bases lay outside the gene matches. The CDR3 is 19 amino acids.

Of note for this clone: The read ends 3 residues before the CDR3 terminus; that terminus is restored from the germline J gene. This chain uses TRBV2 with TRBJ2-5, with 10 bases aligning to TRBD2. CDR1 is SNHLY and CDR2 is FYNNEI in the germline V gene. V gave up 11 bases and J gave up 5 bases; unmatched junction bases: 14. CDR3 length: 15 amino acids. CDR3: CAHTDLAGVGETQYF. CDR3 DNA, as far as it was read: TGTGCCCACACGGATCTAGCGGGGGTCGGGGAGACC.

Points on this clone: The sequenced fragment ends 3 residues before the CDR3 boundary, so the rest is inferred from the germline J gene. The V gene is TRBV6-2 or TRBV6-3, the J gene TRBJ2-7; 9 bases are a match to TRBD1. The CDR3 covers 15 residues. Germline lookup yields CDR1 MNHEY and CDR2 SVGEGT. V lost 6 bases to trimming and J lost 5 bases; unmatched junction nucleotides: 11. The CDR3 sequence: CASRVTGTGLNEQYF. CDR3 DNA, as far as it was read: TGTGCCAGCAGGGTAACCGGGACAGGGTTAAACGAG.

As for this clone: The read stops 3 residues short of the end of the CDR3; the missing end is completed from the germline J gene. V gene TRBV30 combines with J gene TRBJ2-7, with 12 positions matching TRBD2. Trimming took 1 base from V and 2 from J; bases not matched to a gene: 6. Germline CDR1 and CDR2: GTSNPN and SVGIG (reference sequence). The CDR3 has 16 residues. CDR3 in amino acids: CAWSGYSSGRAYEQYF. CDR3 DNA (partial): TGTGCCTGGAGTGGATATTCTAGCGGGAGGGCCTACGAG.

As to this clone: Coverage ceases 3 residues before the CDR3 finishes, and the germline J gene fills in the end. The chain couples TRBV20-1 to TRBJ2-1; TRBD2 might be the D (6 bases). This CDR3 contains 14 residues. V was pared by 6 bases and J by 1 base, with 13 bases between. Germline V CDR1 and CDR2: DFQATT, SNEGSKA (reference sequence). The CDR3 sequence is CSARRGGSYNEQFF. Incomplete CDR3 DNA: TGCAGTGCGAGGCGGGGTGGGTCCTACAATGAG.

For this clone: The read falls 3 residues short of the CDR3 end, and the missing part is taken from the germline J gene. This chain links TRBV5-6 with TRBJ2-5; perhaps TRBD1 as D (6 bases). The CDR3 extends over 14 amino acids. Germline CDR1 SGHDT, CDR2 YYEEEE. Deletions cut 2 bases from V and 5 bases from J, with 13 bases between. CDR3: CASSLTGTKETQYF. The CDR3 DNA, read in part, is TGTGCCAGCAGCTTAACCGGGACAAAGGAGACC.

The CDR3 sequence: CASSISSGTIGELFF. CDR3 bases read: TGTGCCAGTAGTATTTCTAGCGGGACGATCGGGGAG. The rearrangement links TRBV19 to TRBJ2-2; 9 bases align to TRBD2. Read data end 3 residues before the CDR3 end; the end is taken from the germline J gene. Unmatched junction bases numbered 6, after V lost 3 bases and J lost 7 bases. The CDR3 loop spans 15 amino acids. The germline V gene has CDR1 LNHDA and CDR2 SQIVND (reference sequence).

Details on this clone: The read ends 3 residues early relative to the CDR3; the germline J gene fills the gap. This chain joins TRBV29-1 and TRBJ1-2, with 9 bases fitting TRBD1. V gave up 4 bases and J gave up 7 bases; unmatched junction bases: 4. Per germline, CDR1 SQVTM and CDR2 ANQGSEA. CDR3 length: 12 amino acids. CDR3 residues: CSVGGQGSGYTF. Partial CDR3 DNA: TGCAGCGTTGGGGGACAGGGAAGTGGC.

In the case of this clone: The CDR3 is cut off 3 residues early in the read; its end comes from the germline J gene. The V call is TRBV27, the J call TRBJ1-5; D may be TRBD1 (6 bases). The germline V and J ends were trimmed by 6 bases and 7 bases, with 16 bases remaining between them. CDR1 and CDR2 from the germline V gene are MNHEY and SMNVEV (reference sequence). The CDR3 totals 14 residues. CDR3 DNA, as far as it was read: TGTGCCAGCAGGAGCTCAGGGGAACGGCAGCCC. It codes for CASRSSGERQP. The complete CDR3 sequence is CASRSSGERQPQHF.

CDR3 protein: CASSFSQSGHLGRETQYF. The CDR3 bases that were read are TGTGCCAGCAGTTTCTCTCAATCGGGACACCTAGGGAGGGAGACC. The rearrangement joins TRBV12-3 or TRBV12-4 to TRBJ2-5; D may correspond to TRBD1 or TRBD2 (6 bases each). The read halts 3 residues ahead of the CDR3 end, with the missing end drawn from the germline J gene. V lost 3 bases and J lost 5, with 25 bases in between. This CDR3 is 18 amino acids long.

The sequenced part of the CDR3 DNA is TGTGCCAGCAGCTTAGGGGACAGGGACACAGATACG. This translates into CASSLGDRDTDT. From start to end, the CDR3 is CASSLGDRDTDTQYF. The gene calls are TRBV13 and TRBJ2-3; 8 bases are shared with TRBD1. The observed sequence ends 3 residues before the CDR3 terminus, with the missing tail filled in from the germline J gene. CDR3 size: 15 residues. Germline CDR1 reads PRHDT; CDR2 reads FYEKMQ (reference sequence). V trimming: 0 bases; J trimming: 2 bases; junction bases outside the gene matches: 1.